Listed below are T cell receptor beta chains from one sample, sequenced in a study of shared clonotypes between healthy human individuals. Assay used: immunoSEQ multiplex PCR; TCRdb lists only in-frame clones, some missing. The sample yields 950,000 to 1,100,000 clones, about 80% seen once. Sample: memory CD4+ T cells from PBMCs. Receptors originate from a man aged 18 to 35 in good health. Some clones in this sample may be carry-over from other donors' samples. CDR3s include the opening cysteine and the closing phenylalanine or tryptophan. A D gene is named only where the DNA matches it firmly. Expanded clones are given a class, and other clones once, few, many or no size at all.

v_gene	abundance	d_gene	j_gene	CDR3nt	CDR3aa
TRBV5-4	NA	NA	TRBJ1-2	TGTGCCAGCAGCCGATATCCAGAGGGGACGTACAACTATGGCTACACCTTC	CASSRYPEGTYNYGYTF
TRBV27	NA	NA	TRBJ2-3	TGTGCCAGCAGTTTGGGGGGCCCGGGCACAGATACGCAGTATTTT	CASSLGGPGTDTQYF
TRBV7-2	NA	TRBD1	TRBJ1-2	TGTGCCAGCAGCCCCATGTCTTTTACAGGGGTTGACGGTGGCTACACCTTC	CASSPMSFTGVDGGYTF
TRBV7-3	NA	TRBD1	TRBJ2-2	TGTGCCAGCAGCTTAACGGGACAGGGGAACACCGGGGAGCTGTTTTTT	CASSLTGQGNTGELFF
TRBV29-1	NA	NA	TRBJ1-1	TGCAGCGTCGGGGGTGTCATGAACACTGAAGCTTTCTTT	CSVGGVMNTEAFF
TRBV19	NA	TRBD2	TRBJ2-7	TGTGCCAGTAGTTTGACTAGCGGTTACTACGAGCAGTACTTC	CASSLTSGYYEQYF
TRBV19	NA	TRBD2	TRBJ2-3	TGTGCCAGTAGTATCAGTAGCGGGAGACCCACAGATACGCAGTATTTT	CASSISSGRPTDTQYF
TRBV5-1	NA	TRBD2	TRBJ2-1	TGCGCCAGCAGCTTGGGACTAGCGGGACGATCTGAGCAGTTCTTC	CASSLGLAGRSEQFF
TRBV5-4	NA	TRBD2	TRBJ2-1	TGTGCCAGCAGCCCTGGGAGGGGCAATGAGCAGTTCTTC	CASSPGRGNEQFF
TRBV6-1	NA	NA	TRBJ2-1	TGTGCCAGCAGTGGTCGGACGGCTGTCTGGGGTGAGCAGTTCTTC	CASSGRTAVWGEQFF
TRBV5-1	few	NA	TRBJ2-5	TGCGCCAGCAGCTTGGGACTCTCTGGAGAGACCCAGTACTTC	CASSLGLSGETQYF
TRBV5-4	NA	NA	TRBJ1-3	TGTGCCAGCAGCTTGGATGGGGGAGGTTCTGGAAACACCATATATTTT	CASSLDGGGSGNTIYF
TRBV7-2	NA	NA	TRBJ1-2	TGTGCCAGCAGCAAACGGACTACTGATACTGGACAGTTAATCGGCGGCTACACCTTC	CASSKRTTDTGQLIGGYTF
TRBV28	NA	NA	TRBJ1-2	TGTGCAGACTATGGCTACACCTTC	CADYGYTF
TRBV5-1	NA	TRBD2	TRBJ2-7	TGCGCCAGCAGCTATACGGGACTAGCGGGGACCGAGCAGTACTTC	CASSYTGLAGTEQYF
TRBV5-1	NA	NA	TRBJ2-1	TGCGCCAGCAGCAGGGGAGGTGGGACAAGGTCCTCCTACAATGAGCAGTTCTTC	CASSRGGGTRSSYNEQFF
TRBV5-6	NA	NA	TRBJ2-3	TGTGCCAGCAGCGAGAGTGCGAATACGCAGTATTTT	CASSESANTQYF
TRBV7-9	many	NA	TRBJ2-2	TGTGCCAGCAGCTTAGGCGCGCCCGGGGAGCTGTTTTTT	CASSLGAPGELFF
TRBV5-6	few	NA	TRBJ1-3	TGTGCCAGCAGCTTGATCGGTGATCCCTCTGGAAACACCATATATTTT	CASSLIGDPSGNTIYF
TRBV5-6	many	NA	TRBJ1-2	TGTGCCAGCAGCTTAGAGGACCGCCCGGGTGGCTACACCTTC	CASSLEDRPGGYTF
TRBV30	many	NA	TRBJ1-3	TGTGCCTGGAGTTGGGGAAACACCATATATTTT	CAWSWGNTIYF
TRBV7-9	NA	NA	TRBJ2-7	TGTGCCAGCAGCCTGGGGGAGGTTGACTACGAGCAGTACTTC	CASSLGEVDYEQYF
TRBV6-4	NA	NA	TRBJ2-5	TGTGCCAGCAGTGACTCAGTGGGCGGCAGGGTATGTCCATCCACAAGGGAGACCCAGTACTTC	CASSDSVGGRVCPSTRETQYF
TRBV18	NA	NA	TRBJ1-5	TGTGCCAGCTCAGGGGCCTATAGCAATCAGCCCCAGCATTTT	CASSGAYSNQPQHF
TRBV11-2	once	NA	TRBJ2-1	TGTGCCAGCAGCCCTACTCCCTACAATGAGCAGTTCTTC	CASSPTPYNEQFF
TRBV4-2	NA	NA	TRBJ1-3	TGTGCCAGCAGCCACGGGACCTCTGGAAACACCATATATTTT	CASSHGTSGNTIYF
TRBV5-4	NA	NA	TRBJ1-1	TGTGCCAGCAGCTTGAGTAGGGGTTATAACACTGAAGCTTTCTTT	CASSLSRGYNTEAFF
TRBV5-1	once	TRBD1	TRBJ1-4	TGCGCCAGCAGCGTTGGACAGGCAACTAATGAAAAACTGTTTTTT	CASSVGQATNEKLFF
TRBV29-1	NA	NA	TRBJ2-7	TGCAGCGTCTTCAGCTCCTACGAGCAGTACTTC	CSVFSSYEQYF
TRBV7-2	NA	NA	TRBJ1-2	TGTGCCAGCAGCATAGAGGCAGGGTATGGCTACACCTTC	CASSIEAGYGYTF
TRBV5-5	few	TRBD1	TRBJ1-1	TGTGCCAGCAGCCTAGACAGGGTTAGGACTGAAGCTTTCTTT	CASSLDRVRTEAFF
TRBV6-5	NA	TRBD1	TRBJ2-3	TGTGCCAGCAGGGACAGGGCGACAGATACGCAGTATTTT	CASRDRATDTQYF
TRBV6-6	NA	NA	TRBJ1-1	TGTGCCAGCAGTATTAGAGCTGGGGCTCGGATCCCTGAAGCTTTCTTT	CASSIRAGARIPEAFF
TRBV5-1	few	TRBD2	TRBJ2-2	TGCGCCAGCAGTAGACTAGCGGGAGACACCGGGGAGCTGTTTTTT	CASSRLAGDTGELFF